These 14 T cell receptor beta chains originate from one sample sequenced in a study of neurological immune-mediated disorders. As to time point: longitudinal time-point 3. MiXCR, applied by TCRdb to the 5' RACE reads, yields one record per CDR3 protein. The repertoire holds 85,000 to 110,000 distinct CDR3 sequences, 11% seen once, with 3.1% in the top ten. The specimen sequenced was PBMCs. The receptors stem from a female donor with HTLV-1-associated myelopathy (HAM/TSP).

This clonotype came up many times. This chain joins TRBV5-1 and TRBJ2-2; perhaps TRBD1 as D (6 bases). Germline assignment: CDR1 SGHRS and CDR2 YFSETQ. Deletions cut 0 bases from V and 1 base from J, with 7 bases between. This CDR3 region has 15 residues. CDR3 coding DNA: TGCGCCAGCAGCTTGGAGACAGGGAACACCGGGGAGCTGTTTTTT. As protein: CASSLETGNTGELFF.

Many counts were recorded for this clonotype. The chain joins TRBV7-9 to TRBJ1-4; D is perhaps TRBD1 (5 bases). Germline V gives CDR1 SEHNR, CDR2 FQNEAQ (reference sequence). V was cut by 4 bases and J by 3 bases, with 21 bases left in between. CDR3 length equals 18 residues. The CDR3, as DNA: TGTGCCAGCAGCTCTACAGACAGAGTCGTGGGTCCTAATGAAAAACTGTTTTTT. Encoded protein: CASSSTDRVVGPNEKLFF.

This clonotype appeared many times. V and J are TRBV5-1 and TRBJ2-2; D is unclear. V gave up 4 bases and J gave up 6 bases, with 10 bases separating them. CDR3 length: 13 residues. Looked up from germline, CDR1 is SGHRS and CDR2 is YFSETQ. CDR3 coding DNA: TGCGCCAGCAGCATTACCGAGGCCGGGGAGCTGTTTTTT. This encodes CASSITEAGELFF.

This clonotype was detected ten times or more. The chain's CDR3 is CASSTRQGAGETQYF. The DNA for the CDR3 is TGTGCCAGCAGCACCCGACAGGGGGCGGGGGAGACCCAGTACTTC. The rearrangement links TRBV12-3 or TRBV12-4 to TRBJ2-5; TRBD1 aligns across 10 bases. This CDR3 has 15 amino acids. J gave up 5 bases and V 6 bases, and 9 bases lay outside the gene matches.

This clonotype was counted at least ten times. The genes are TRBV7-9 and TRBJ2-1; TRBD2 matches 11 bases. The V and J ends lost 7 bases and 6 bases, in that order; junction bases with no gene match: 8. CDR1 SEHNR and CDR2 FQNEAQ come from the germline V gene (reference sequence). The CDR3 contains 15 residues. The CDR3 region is CASNIAGGHANEQFF. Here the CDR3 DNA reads TGTGCCAGCAATATAGCGGGGGGGCATGCCAATGAGCAGTTCTTC.

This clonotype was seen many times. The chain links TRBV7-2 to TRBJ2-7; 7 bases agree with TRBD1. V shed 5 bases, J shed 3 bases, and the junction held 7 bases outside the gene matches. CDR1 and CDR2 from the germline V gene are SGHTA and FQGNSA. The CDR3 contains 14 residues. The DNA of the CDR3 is TGTGCCAGCAGCCAGGACAGGACCTACTACGAGCAGTACTTC. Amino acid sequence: CASSQDRTYYEQYF.

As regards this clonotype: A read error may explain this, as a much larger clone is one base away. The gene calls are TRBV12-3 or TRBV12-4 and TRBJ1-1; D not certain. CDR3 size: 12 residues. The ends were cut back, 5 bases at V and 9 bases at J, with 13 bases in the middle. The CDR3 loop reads CASSLPFSKAFF. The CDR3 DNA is TGTGCCAGCAGTCTCCCATTTTCGAAAGCTTTCTTT.

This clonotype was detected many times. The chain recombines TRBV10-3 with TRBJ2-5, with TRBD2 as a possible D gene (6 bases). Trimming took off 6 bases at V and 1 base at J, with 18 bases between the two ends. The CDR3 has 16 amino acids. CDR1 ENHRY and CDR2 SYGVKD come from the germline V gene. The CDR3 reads CAIRAGSVGSQETQYF. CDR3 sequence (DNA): TGTGCCATCAGGGCCGGGAGTGTCGGGAGCCAAGAGACCCAGTACTTC.

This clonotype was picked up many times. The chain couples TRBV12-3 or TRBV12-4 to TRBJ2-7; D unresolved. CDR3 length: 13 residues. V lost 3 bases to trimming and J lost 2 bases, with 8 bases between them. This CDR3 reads CASSFGRTYEQYF. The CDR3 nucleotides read TGTGCCAGCAGTTTTGGACGAACCTACGAGCAGTACTTC.

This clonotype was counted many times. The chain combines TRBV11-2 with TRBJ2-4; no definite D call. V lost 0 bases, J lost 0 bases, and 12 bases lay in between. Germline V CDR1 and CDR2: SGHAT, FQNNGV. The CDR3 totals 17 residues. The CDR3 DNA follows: TGTGCCAGCAGCTTAGATGGGCAGCCTCTAGCCAAAAACATTCAGTACTTC. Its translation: CASSLDGQPLAKNIQYF.

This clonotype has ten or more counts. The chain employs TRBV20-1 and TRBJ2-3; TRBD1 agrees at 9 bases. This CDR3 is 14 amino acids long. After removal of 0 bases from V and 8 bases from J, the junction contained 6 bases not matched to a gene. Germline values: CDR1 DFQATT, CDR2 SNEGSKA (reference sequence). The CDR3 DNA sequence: TGCAGTGCTAGAGATCTCGACAGGGGGGGTACGCAGTATTTT. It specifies CSARDLDRGGTQYF.

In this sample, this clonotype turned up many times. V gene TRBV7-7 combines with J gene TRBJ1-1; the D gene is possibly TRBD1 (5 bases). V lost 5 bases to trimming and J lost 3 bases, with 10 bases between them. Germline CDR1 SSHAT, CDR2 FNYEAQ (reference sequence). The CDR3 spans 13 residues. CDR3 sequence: CASSQGLDTEAFF. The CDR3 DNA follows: TGTGCCAGCAGCCAGGGTTTGGACACTGAAGCTTTCTTT.

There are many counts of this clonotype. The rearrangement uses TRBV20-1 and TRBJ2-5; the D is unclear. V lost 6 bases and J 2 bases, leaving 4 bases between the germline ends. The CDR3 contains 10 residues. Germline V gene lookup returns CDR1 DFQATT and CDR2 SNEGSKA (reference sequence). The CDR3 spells CSAHQETQYF. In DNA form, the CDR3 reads TGCAGTGCCCATCAAGAGACCCAGTACTTC.

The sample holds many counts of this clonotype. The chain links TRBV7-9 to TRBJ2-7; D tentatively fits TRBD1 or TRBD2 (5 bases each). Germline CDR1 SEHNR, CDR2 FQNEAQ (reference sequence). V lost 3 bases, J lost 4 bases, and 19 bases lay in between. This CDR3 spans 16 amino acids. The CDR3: CASSFNSGTGFYEQYF. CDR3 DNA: TGTGCCAGCAGCTTTAATTCCGGGACGGGCTTTTACGAGCAGTACTTC.